This TCR beta chain came from a study of blood T cell repertoires in COVID-19. At the level of the study: The analysed material was cDNA or gDNA that came from T cells, B-cell-depleted T cells, or PBMCs.

Losses at the gene ends were 4 bases for V and 4 bases for J; bases not matched to a gene: 6. CDR1 and CDR2 (germline): MNHNS, SASEGT. The CDR3 spans 14 residues. In the study's own analysis: From reference gene primer amplification, estimates of nucleated cell counts were derived. The repertoire was sequenced with immunoSEQ multiplex PCR; TCRdb's copy has only in-frame clones and lacks some. Clone size and V and J calls were adopted from that table, with D and trimming inferred from the DNA. The data contain some 410,000 clones, 88% of them singletons. This receptor was taken from a woman aged 25-40 years with acute COVID-19. V is TRBV6-1 and J is TRBJ1-1; TRBD1 aligns across 7 bases. Sequencing was performed on PBMCs or T cells enriched from blood (not recorded which). The CDR3 loop is CASSGRQGRTEAFF. CDR3 in DNA: TGTGCCAGCAGTGGACGACAGGGACGCACTGAAGCTTTCTTT.